Each of the 22 T cell receptor beta chains below was sequenced from the same sample in a study of radiation and T cells in renal cell carcinoma. Clones were sequenced by immunoSEQ multiplex PCR, and TCRdb holds only the in-frame ones, with some missing. The sample records 150,000 or so clones, 80% to 90% being singletons. Regarding time point: blood 2 weeks post-SBRT. The treatment was: 15 Gy SBRT to primary tumor, nephrectomy 4 weeks later. Material: blood, obtained from a patient whose treatment included radiotherapy and nephrectomy. These receptor sequences come from a woman between 50 and 59 years old with renal cell carcinoma.

The chain uses TRBV6-6 and TRBJ2-1; no clear D gene. Trimming shortened V by 2 bases and J by 7 bases, and 15 bases separated the two germline ends. CDR1 is MNHNY, CDR2 SVGAGI, per germline (reference sequence). CDR3 length: 15 residues. CDR3: CASSYRLGLQNEQFF. Here the CDR3 DNA reads TGTGCCAGCAGTTACCGTCTGGGGTTACAAAATGAGCAGTTCTTC.

This chain uses TRBV19 with TRBJ1-1, with 12 positions matching TRBD1. The CDR3 is made up of 15 amino acids. The V gene's germline CDR1 is LNHDA and CDR2 SQIVND (reference sequence). Trimming removed 6 bases from V and 1 base from J; junction bases left unmatched: 3. CDR3 region: CASRGQGAGNTEAFF. For the CDR3, the DNA is TGTGCCAGTAGGGGACAGGGGGCAGGGAACACTGAAGCTTTCTTT.

In its sample, this clone was seen once. V is TRBV7-2 and J is TRBJ1-3, with TRBD1 matching 7 bases. CDR1 and CDR2 from the germline V gene are SGHTA and FQGNSA. This CDR3 contains 15 residues. Unmatched junction bases numbered 6, after V lost 7 bases and J lost 0 bases. CDR3 region: CASTRAGGSGNTIYF. The CDR3 bases are TGTGCCAGCACAAGGGCAGGGGGCTCTGGAAACACCATATATTTT. Drawing the rest from reference TRBV7-2 and TRBJ1-3, the complete variable domain is GAGVSQSPSNKVTEKGKDVELRCDPISGHTALYWYRQSLGQGLEFLIYFQGNSAPDKSGLPSDRFSAERTGGSVSTLTIQRTQQEDSAVYLCASTRAGGSGNTIYFGEGSWLTVV.

This chain links TRBV11-1 with TRBJ2-1, with no clear D. The CDR3 covers 12 residues. V was cut by 5 bases and J by 14 bases, with 16 bases left in between. Germline V lookup: CDR1 SGHAT, CDR2 FQDESV (reference sequence). CDR3 loop: CASSPAERYKFF. For the CDR3, the DNA is TGTGCCAGCAGCCCGGCTGAGCGATACAAGTTCTTC. Full variable domain (rest looked up from reference TRBV11-1 and TRBJ2-1): EAEVAQSPRYKITEKSQAVAFWCDPISGHATLYWYRQILGQGPELLVQFQDESVVDDSQLPKDRFSAERLKGVDSTLKIQPAELGDSAMYLCASSPAERYKFFGPGTRLTVL.

This chain links TRBV5-1 with TRBJ1-5; D call uncertain. CDR1 is SGHRS, CDR2 YFSETQ, per germline. The CDR3 consists of 14 residues. With 0 bases removed from V and 9 bases from J, the gap between germline ends came to 13 bases. The CDR3 is CASSLVVPPRPQHF. DNA for the CDR3: TGCGCCAGCAGCTTGGTCGTCCCACCAAGGCCCCAGCATTTT.

The J gene is TRBJ2-2, the V gene TRBV19, with D tentatively TRBD1 or TRBD2 (5 bases each). V dropped 8 bases and J dropped 6 bases, with 13 bases sitting between them. CDR1 is LNHDA and CDR2 is SQIVND in the germline V gene (reference sequence). The CDR3 runs to 13 residues. The CDR3 DNA follows: TGTGCCAGTGGGTATCGGGGCCCCGGGGAGCTGTTTTTT. It yields the protein CASGYRGPGELFF.

In its sample, this clone was seen once. The rearrangement links TRBV6-6 to TRBJ1-4; D might be TRBD1 (5 bases). CDR3 length: 14 amino acids. Deletions cut 5 bases from V and 8 bases from J, with 15 bases between. Germline V gene lookup returns CDR1 MNHNY and CDR2 SVGAGI (reference sequence). CDR3 amino acids: CASSPRGRLEKLFF. The DNA for the CDR3 is TGTGCCAGCAGTCCCCGGGGGAGGTTGGAAAAACTGTTTTTT.

V is TRBV7-6 and J is TRBJ2-1; D is undetermined. Germline V gene sequence: CDR1 SGHVS, CDR2 FNYEAQ. The germline V and J ends were trimmed by 4 bases and 0 bases, with 7 bases remaining between them. The CDR3 runs to 14 residues. The CDR3 is CASSSRTSYNEQFF. Here the CDR3 DNA reads TGTGCCAGCAGCTCCCGGACCTCCTACAATGAGCAGTTCTTC.

In its sample, this clone was seen a few times. The chain is built from TRBV30 and TRBJ1-5; D gene uncertain. Germline CDR1 is GTSNPN and CDR2 is SVGIG (reference sequence). The CDR3 is 13 amino acids. V lost 3 bases to trimming and J lost 4 bases, with 10 bases between them. Written as DNA, the CDR3 is TGTGCCTGGAGCCTTTACGTTAATCAGCCCCAGCATTTT. The encoded protein is CAWSLYVNQPQHF. Together with reference TRBV30 and TRBJ1-5, the CDR3 gives the full variable domain: SQTIHQWPATLVQPVGSPLSLECTVEGTSNPNLYWYRQAAGRGLQLLFYSVGIGQISSEVPQNLSASRPQDRQFILSSKKLLLSDSGFYLCAWSLYVNQPQHFGDGTRLSIL.

V usage is TRBV14 and J usage is TRBJ2-3, with TRBD1 as a possible D gene (6 bases). V lost 0 bases, J lost 4 bases, and 14 bases lay in between. The germline gives CDR1 SGHDN, CDR2 FVKESK. The CDR3 runs 16 residues. DNA for the CDR3: TGTGCCAGCAGCCAAGATGGGGGCCGAACCGCAGATACGCAGTATTTT. This gives the protein CASSQDGGRTADTQYF.

CDR3 loop: CASSLARTDNEKLFF. The CDR3 nucleotides read TGCGCCAGCAGCTTGGCACGGACAGATAATGAAAAACTGTTTTTT. This sequence joins TRBV5-1 and TRBJ1-4, with TRBD1 as a possible D gene (6 bases). This CDR3 comprises 15 residues. Trimming removed 0 bases at V and 4 bases at J, with 10 bases between. The germline V gene has CDR1 SGHRS and CDR2 YFSETQ.

The sample holds one count of this clone. The chain combines TRBV19 with TRBJ1-4, with 12 bases aligning to TRBD1. V was pared by 4 bases and J by 9 bases, with 3 bases of the junction left unmatched. Germline assignment: CDR1 LNHDA and CDR2 SQIVND (reference sequence). The CDR3 length is 14 residues. The CDR3 coding sequence is TGTGCCAGTAGTAACTGGGACAGGGGGCAAAAACTGTTTTTT. Translated: CASSNWDRGQKLFF.

The chain has TRBV5-1 and TRBJ2-1; D not certain. In germline, CDR1 is SGHRS, CDR2 YFSETQ. CDR3 length equals 14 residues. Between the trimmed V and J ends, which lost 0 bases and 5 bases, there was a span of 9 bases. This CDR3 is CASSLGLNHNEQFF. The CDR3 bases are TGCGCCAGCAGCTTGGGCTTGAACCACAATGAGCAGTTCTTC. The whole variable domain, filled in from reference TRBV5-1 and TRBJ2-1, reads KAGVTQTPRYLIKTRGQQVTLSCSPISGHRSVSWYQQTPGQGLQFLFEYFSETQRNKGNFPGRFSGRQFSNSRSEMNVSTLELGDSALYLCASSLGLNHNEQFFGPGTRLTVL.

The J gene is TRBJ2-7, the V gene TRBV7-2; 8 bases match TRBD2. Germline V gene lookup returns CDR1 SGHTA and CDR2 FQGNSA. The length of the CDR3 is 15 residues. V dropped 5 bases and J dropped 2; count of bases not matched to a gene: 8. The CDR3 region has the DNA TGTGCCAGCAGCCCGAACCGGGGGGGGGCCTACGAGCAGTACTTC. Translating it yields CASSPNRGGAYEQYF.

V usage is TRBV5-1 and J usage is TRBJ1-6; no reliable D call. The CDR3 totals 15 residues. With 5 bases removed from V and 2 bases from J, the gap between germline ends came to 11 bases. From germline, CDR1 is SGHRS and CDR2 YFSETQ. The CDR3 spells CASRSELTYNSPLHF. The CDR3 nucleotides read TGCGCCAGCAGGTCAGAATTAACCTATAATTCACCCCTCCACTTT.

The CDR3 DNA is TGTGCCAGCAGTGAAGCAGGGAATGAGCAGTTCTTC. Its protein is CASSEAGNEQFF. This chain uses TRBV6-1 with TRBJ2-1, with D unclear. CDR1 MNHNS and CDR2 SASEGT come from the germline V gene. V lost 0 bases and J lost 7, with 4 bases in between. CDR3 length equals 12 residues.

This chain connects TRBV7-8 to TRBJ1-1; a weak D match, TRBD1 (6 bases). The germline CDR1 and CDR2 sequences are SGHVS and FQNEAQ. The CDR3 is 16 amino acids. The V end was cut by 3 bases, the J end by 0 bases, with 14 bases between. The chain's CDR3 is CASSFRDTGMNTEAFF. The CDR3 DNA sequence: TGTGCCAGCAGCTTCCGGGACACCGGAATGAACACTGAAGCTTTCTTT.

The chain carries TRBV5-1 and TRBJ2-7; TRBD1 agrees at 7 bases. This CDR3 comprises 13 residues. J lost 3 bases, V lost 3 bases, and 3 bases had no gene match. CDR1 SGHRS and CDR2 YFSETQ come from the germline V gene. In nucleotides, the CDR3 is TGCGCCAGCAGCTGGGACAGTGGCTACGAGCAGTACTTC. Translating gives CASSWDSGYEQYF.

A single count supports this clone. V is TRBV14 and J is TRBJ2-1; D may be TRBD1 (5 bases). Germline-derived CDR1 and CDR2 are SGHDN and FVKESK. This CDR3 is built from 14 residues. V gave up 1 base and J gave up 6 bases, with 10 bases separating them. The CDR3 sequence is CASSQVKGLNEQFF. As DNA, the CDR3 is TGTGCCAGCAGCCAAGTGAAGGGGCTCAATGAGCAGTTCTTC.

The V gene is TRBV2, the J gene TRBJ1-1; D gene uncertain. The CDR3 consists of 12 residues. Germline CDR1 reads SNHLY; CDR2 reads FYNNEI. The V gene lost 7 bases and the J gene lost 1 base, with 7 bases spanning the gap. The CDR3 nucleotides read TGTGCCAGCACCAGAGAGAACACTGAAGCTTTCTTT. It yields the protein CASTRENTEAFF. The full variable domain, rest sourced from reference TRBV2 and TRBJ1-1, is EPEVTQTPSHQVTQMGQEVILRCVPISNHLYFYWYRQILGQKVEFLVSFYNNEISEKSEIFDDQFSVERPDGSNFTLKIRSTKLEDSAMYFCASTRENTEAFFGQGTRLTVV.

A single count supports this clone. This chain links TRBV19 with TRBJ2-2, with 9 bases identical to TRBD1. The CDR3 has 16 amino acids. With V trimmed by 5 bases and J by 2 bases, 6 bases remained unmatched. The germline V gene encodes CDR1 LNHDA and CDR2 SQIVND (reference sequence). The CDR3 protein is CASSPATGGNTGELFF. CDR3 in DNA: TGTGCCAGTAGTCCTGCGACAGGGGGAAACACCGGGGAGCTGTTTTTT.

The chain joins TRBV29-1 to TRBJ2-7, with a possible D match to TRBD1 (5 bases). The CDR3 contains 13 residues. Germline lookup yields CDR1 SQVTM and CDR2 ANQGSEA. V was clipped by 6 bases and J by 2 bases, with 14 bases between them. This chain's CDR3 is CSVRASLTYEQYF. The CDR3, as DNA: TGCAGCGTCAGGGCTTCTTTGACCTACGAGCAGTACTTC.